The 7 T cell receptor beta chains in this list originate from one sample, sequenced in a study of blood T cell repertoires in COVID-19. Produced via immunoSEQ multiplex PCR; TCRdb's table is partial and in-frame only. The sample shows about 45,000 clones, about 88% of them seen only once. Sequencing was done on a sample of peripheral blood. The receptors were gathered from a man aged 70 or older with active COVID-19.

The chain employs TRBV6-2 or TRBV6-3 and TRBJ1-5; D uncertain. Germline V lookup: CDR1 MNHEY, CDR2 SVGEGT. The CDR3 spans 17 residues. Trimming pared 5 bases from V and 6 bases from J, leaving 23 bases between. The CDR3 protein is CASSTTSSDISFQPQHF. DNA of the CDR3: TGTGCCAGCAGTACCACTTCTTCCGACATTTCCTTTCAGCCCCAGCATTTT.

The V and J genes are TRBV24-1 and TRBJ2-3, with 11 bases that match TRBD2. CDR1 and CDR2 (germline): KGHDR, SFDVKD. Trimming at V came to 7 bases and at J to 0 bases, leaving 8 bases not matched to a gene. There are 17 residues in the CDR3. The CDR3 sequence is CATSQTSGAPSTDTQYF. CDR3 nucleotide sequence: TGTGCCACCAGCCAGACTAGCGGGGCCCCCAGCACAGATACGCAGTATTTT.

V and J are TRBV3-1 (or the pseudogene TRBV3-2) and TRBJ2-7; D may be TRBD1 (5 bases). The CDR3 spans 15 residues. CDR1 and CDR2 (germline): LGHDT, YNNKEL (reference sequence). Trimming shortened V by 0 bases and J by 1 base, and 10 bases separated the two germline ends. The CDR3 nucleotides read TGTGCCAGCAGCCAAGATCTAGGGGTGTCCTACGAGCAGTACTTC. It is translated as CASSQDLGVSYEQYF.

The chain joins TRBV4-1 to TRBJ2-5, with 14 nucleotides matching TRBD2. This CDR3 has 18 residues. The V and J ends lost 4 bases and 2 bases, in that order; junction bases with no gene match: 9. Germline V CDR1 and CDR2: MGHRA, YSYEKL. CDR3 nucleotides: TGCGCCAGCAGCCGGTCAGGGACTAGCGGGAGTAGGCAAGAGACCCAGTACTTC. Residues: CASSRSGTSGSRQETQYF.

The chain combines TRBV6-5 with TRBJ2-5; TRBD2 aligns across 11 bases. Germline-derived CDR1 and CDR2 are MNHEY and SVGAGI. This CDR3 spans 15 amino acids. After removal of 2 bases from V and 5 bases from J, the junction contained 4 bases not matched to a gene. CDR3 protein: CASSYAVAGGETQYF. DNA of the CDR3: TGTGCCAGCAGTTACGCGGTAGCGGGAGGGGAGACCCAGTACTTC.

The chain has TRBV7-6 and TRBJ1-3; 9 bases agree with TRBD1. The CDR3 is 15 residues long. Trimming cost V 5 bases and J 0 bases; bases outside gene matches: 2. The germline CDR1 and CDR2 sequences are SGHVS and FNYEAQ. The CDR3 DNA reads as TGTGCCAGCAGCCAGACAGGGGGCTCTGGAAACACCATATATTTT. Translated: CASSQTGGSGNTIYF. The full variable domain, with the rest looked up from reference TRBV7-6 and TRBJ1-3, is GAGVSQSPRYKVTKRGQDVALRCDPISGHVSLYWYRQALGQGPEFLTYFNYEAQQDKSGLPNDRFSAERPEGSISTLTIQRTEQRDSAMYRCASSQTGGSGNTIYFGEGSWLTVV.

The chain is built from TRBV2 and TRBJ2-3; 8 bases fit TRBD1. There are 16 residues in the CDR3. Germline V CDR1 and CDR2: SNHLY, FYNNEI. V lost 6 bases and J lost 7; bases outside the gene matches: 15. The CDR3 region has the DNA TGTGCCAGCAGCGTATTGGGTCAGGGGGCGAAAAATACGCAGTATTTT. Translating gives CASSVLGQGAKNTQYF.